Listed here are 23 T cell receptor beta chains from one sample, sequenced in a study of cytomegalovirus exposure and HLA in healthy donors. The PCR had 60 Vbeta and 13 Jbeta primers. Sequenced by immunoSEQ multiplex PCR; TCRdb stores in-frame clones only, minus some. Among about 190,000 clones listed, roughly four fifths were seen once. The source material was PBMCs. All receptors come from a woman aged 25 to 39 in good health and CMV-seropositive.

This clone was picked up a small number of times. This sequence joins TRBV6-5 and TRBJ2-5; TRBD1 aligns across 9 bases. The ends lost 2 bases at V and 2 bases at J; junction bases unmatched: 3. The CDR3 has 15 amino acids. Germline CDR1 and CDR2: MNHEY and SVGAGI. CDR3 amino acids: CASSYGGTGQETQYF. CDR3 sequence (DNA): TGTGCCAGCAGTTACGGTGGGACAGGGCAAGAGACCCAGTACTTC.

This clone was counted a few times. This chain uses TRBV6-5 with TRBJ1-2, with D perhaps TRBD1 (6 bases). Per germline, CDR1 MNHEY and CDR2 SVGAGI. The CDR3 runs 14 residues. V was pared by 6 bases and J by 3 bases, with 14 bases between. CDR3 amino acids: CASSPGQRDYGYTF. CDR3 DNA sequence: TGTGCCAGCAGCCCGGGACAAAGGGACTATGGCTACACCTTC.

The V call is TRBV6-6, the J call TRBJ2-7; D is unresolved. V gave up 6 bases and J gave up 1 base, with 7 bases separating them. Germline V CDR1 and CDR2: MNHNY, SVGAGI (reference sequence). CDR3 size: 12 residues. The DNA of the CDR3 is TGTGCCAGCAGGCTTCAGTCCTACGAGCAGTACTTC. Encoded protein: CASRLQSYEQYF.

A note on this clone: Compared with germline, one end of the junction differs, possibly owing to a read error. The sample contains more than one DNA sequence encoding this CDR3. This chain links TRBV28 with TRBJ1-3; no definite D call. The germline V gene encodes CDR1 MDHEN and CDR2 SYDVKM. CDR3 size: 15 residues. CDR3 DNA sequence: TGTGCCAGCGGTTTCGACCATGCGGTAGGAAACACCATATACTTT. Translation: CASGFDHAVGNTIYF.

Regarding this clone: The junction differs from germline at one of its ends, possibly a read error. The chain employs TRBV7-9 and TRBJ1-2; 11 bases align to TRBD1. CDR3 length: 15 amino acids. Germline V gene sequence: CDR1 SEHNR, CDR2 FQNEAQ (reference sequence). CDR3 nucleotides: TGTTCCAGCAGCTTAGGGACAGGGGGGGACTATGGCTACACCTTC. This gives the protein CSSSLGTGGDYGYTF.

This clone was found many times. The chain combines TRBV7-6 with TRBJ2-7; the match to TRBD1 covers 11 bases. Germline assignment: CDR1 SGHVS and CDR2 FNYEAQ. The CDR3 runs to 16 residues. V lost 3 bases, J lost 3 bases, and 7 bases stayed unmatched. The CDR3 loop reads CASSFGPGQGGYEQYF. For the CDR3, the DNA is TGTGCCAGCAGCTTCGGCCCGGGACAGGGGGGCTACGAGCAGTACTTC.

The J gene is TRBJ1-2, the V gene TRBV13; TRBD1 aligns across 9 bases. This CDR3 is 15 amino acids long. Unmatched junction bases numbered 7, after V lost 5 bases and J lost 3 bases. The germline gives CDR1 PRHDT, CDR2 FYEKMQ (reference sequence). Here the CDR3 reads CASSGERQGDYGYTF. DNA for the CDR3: TGTGCCAGCAGCGGGGAGCGACAGGGGGACTATGGCTACACCTTC.

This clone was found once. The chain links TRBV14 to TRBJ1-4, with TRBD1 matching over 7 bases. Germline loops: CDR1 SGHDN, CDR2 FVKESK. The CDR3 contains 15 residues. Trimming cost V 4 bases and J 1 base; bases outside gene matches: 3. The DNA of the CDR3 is TGTGCCAGCAGCCCGCACAGGGGAACTAATGAAAAACTGTTTTTT. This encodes CASSPHRGTNEKLFF.

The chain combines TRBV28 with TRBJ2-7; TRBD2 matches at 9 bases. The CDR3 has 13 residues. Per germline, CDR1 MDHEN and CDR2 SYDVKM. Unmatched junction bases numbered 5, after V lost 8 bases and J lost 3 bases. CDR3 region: CASWLTSGYEQYF. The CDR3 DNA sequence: TGTGCCAGCTGGCTGACTAGCGGCTACGAGCAGTACTTC.

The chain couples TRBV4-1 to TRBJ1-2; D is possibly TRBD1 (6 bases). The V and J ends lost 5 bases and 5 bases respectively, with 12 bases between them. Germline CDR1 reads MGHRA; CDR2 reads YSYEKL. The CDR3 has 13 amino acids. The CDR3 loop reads CASSSDSRYGYTF. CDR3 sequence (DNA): TGCGCCAGCAGCTCGGACAGTCGTTATGGCTACACCTTC.

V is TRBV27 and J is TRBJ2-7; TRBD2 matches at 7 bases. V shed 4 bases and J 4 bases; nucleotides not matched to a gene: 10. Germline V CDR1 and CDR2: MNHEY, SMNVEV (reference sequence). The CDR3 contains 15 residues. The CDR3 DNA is TGTGCCAGCAGTTCCGGGGGGAGGCTAGGTTACGAGCAGTACTTC. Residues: CASSSGGRLGYEQYF.

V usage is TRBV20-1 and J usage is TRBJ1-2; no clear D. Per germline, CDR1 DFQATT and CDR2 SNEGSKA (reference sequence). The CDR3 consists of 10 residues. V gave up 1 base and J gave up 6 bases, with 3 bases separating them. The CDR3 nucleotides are TGCAGTGCTAGAGGAGATGGCTACACCTTC. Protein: CSARGDGYTF.

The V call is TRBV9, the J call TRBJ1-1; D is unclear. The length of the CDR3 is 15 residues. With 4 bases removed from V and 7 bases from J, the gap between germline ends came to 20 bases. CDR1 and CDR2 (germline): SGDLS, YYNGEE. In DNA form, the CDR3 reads TGTGCCAGCAGCCCCGCGGATCCGCTAGTTGGTGAAGCTTTCTTT. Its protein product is CASSPADPLVGEAFF.

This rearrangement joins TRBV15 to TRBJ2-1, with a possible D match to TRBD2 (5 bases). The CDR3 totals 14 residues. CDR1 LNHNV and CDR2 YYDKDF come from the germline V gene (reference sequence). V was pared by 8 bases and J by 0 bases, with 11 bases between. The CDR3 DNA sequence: TGTGCCACCCAAGCGGCTAGCTCCTACAATGAGCAGTTCTTC. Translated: CATQAASSYNEQFF. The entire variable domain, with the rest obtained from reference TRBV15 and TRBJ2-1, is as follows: DAMVIQNPRYQVTQFGKPVTLSCSQTLNHNVMYWYQQKSSQAPKLLFHYYDKDFNNEADTPDNFQSRRPNTSFCFLDIRSPGLGDTAMYLCATQAASSYNEQFFGPGTRLTVL.

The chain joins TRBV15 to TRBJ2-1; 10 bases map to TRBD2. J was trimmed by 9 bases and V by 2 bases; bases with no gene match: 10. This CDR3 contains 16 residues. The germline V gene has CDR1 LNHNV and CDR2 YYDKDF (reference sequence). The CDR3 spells CATSRSLAGVLLEQFF. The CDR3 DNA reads TGTGCCACCAGCAGATCGCTAGCGGGAGTTTTACTTGAGCAGTTCTTC.

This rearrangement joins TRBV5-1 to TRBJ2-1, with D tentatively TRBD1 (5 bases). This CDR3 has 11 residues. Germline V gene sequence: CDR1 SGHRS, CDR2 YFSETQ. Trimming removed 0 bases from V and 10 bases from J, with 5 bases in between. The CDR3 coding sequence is TGCGCCAGCAGCTTGGACAGGGAGCAGTTCTTC. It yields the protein CASSLDREQFF.

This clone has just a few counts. CDR3 protein: CASSLVETVSGEQYF. The CDR3 DNA reads TGTGCCAGCAGCTTAGTCGAGACCGTCTCGGGCGAGCAGTACTTC. The V and J genes are TRBV7-9 and TRBJ2-7; the D is unclear. Looked up from germline, CDR1 is SEHNR and CDR2 is FQNEAQ (reference sequence). The CDR3 runs 15 residues. V lost 1 base and J 6 bases, leaving 16 bases between the germline ends.

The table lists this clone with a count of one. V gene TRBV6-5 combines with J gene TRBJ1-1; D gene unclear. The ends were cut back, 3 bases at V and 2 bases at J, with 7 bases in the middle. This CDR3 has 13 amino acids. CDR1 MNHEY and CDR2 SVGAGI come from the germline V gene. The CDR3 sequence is CASSYDINTEAFF. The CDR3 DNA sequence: TGTGCCAGCAGTTATGACATCAACACTGAAGCTTTCTTT.

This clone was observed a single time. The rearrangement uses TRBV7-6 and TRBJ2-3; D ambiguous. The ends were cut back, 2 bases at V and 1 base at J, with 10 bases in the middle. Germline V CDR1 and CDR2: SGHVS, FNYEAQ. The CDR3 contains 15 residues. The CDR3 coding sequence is TGTGCCAGCAGCTTATACAGCACCGGCACAGATACGCAGTATTTT. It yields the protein CASSLYSTGTDTQYF.

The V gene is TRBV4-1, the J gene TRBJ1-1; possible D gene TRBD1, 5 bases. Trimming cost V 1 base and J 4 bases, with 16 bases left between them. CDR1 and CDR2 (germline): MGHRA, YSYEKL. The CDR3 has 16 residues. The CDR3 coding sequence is TGCGCCAGCAGCCAAGGATTGGCCGACAGTGGCACTGAAGCTTTCTTT. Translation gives CASSQGLADSGTEAFF.

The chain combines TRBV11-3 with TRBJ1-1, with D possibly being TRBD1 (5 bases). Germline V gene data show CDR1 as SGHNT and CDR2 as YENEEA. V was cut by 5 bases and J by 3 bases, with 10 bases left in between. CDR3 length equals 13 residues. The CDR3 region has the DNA TGTGCCAGCAGCCCAGGGCCGGACACTGAAGCTTTCTTT. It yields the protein CASSPGPDTEAFF.

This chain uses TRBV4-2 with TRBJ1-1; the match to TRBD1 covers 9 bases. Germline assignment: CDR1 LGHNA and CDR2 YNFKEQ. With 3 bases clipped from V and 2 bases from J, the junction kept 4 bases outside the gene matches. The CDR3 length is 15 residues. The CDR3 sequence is CASSQGQGRNTEAFF. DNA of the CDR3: TGTGCCAGCAGCCAGGGACAGGGCCGAAACACTGAAGCTTTCTTT.

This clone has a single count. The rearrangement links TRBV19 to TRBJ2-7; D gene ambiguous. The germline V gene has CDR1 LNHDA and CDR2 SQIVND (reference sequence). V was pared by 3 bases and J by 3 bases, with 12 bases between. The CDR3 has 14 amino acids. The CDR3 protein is CASSIGFPNYEQYF. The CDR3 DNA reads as TGTGCCAGTAGTATCGGGTTCCCCAACTACGAGCAGTACTTC.